The 9 T cell receptor beta chains listed next were all sequenced from one sample in a study of CXCR3-negative and CXCR3-positive naive CD8 T cells. General observations from the study: More hydrophobic TRB CDR3s were found in CXCR3-positive naive cells than in CXCR3-negative naive cells.

Their antigens are not known. UMI-labeled 5' RACE yielded the TRB cDNA libraries. TCRdb reanalyzed the 5' RACE reads and collapses them to one entry per CDR3 protein, without DNA. This sample's table has approximately 8,800 distinct CDR3 sequences. Sequencing was carried out using naive CXCR3+ CD8+ T cells from blood. The subset: CD45RO-CCR7+CD27+CD95- naive CD8+ T cells expressing CXCR3 (TNR3+). Receptors originate from a human donor in good health. Some clones in this sample may be carry-over from other donors' samples.

The chain links TRBV6-2 or TRBV6-3 to TRBJ2-1; TCRdb's assignment of TRBD1 cannot be checked, as there is no DNA. From germline, CDR1 is MNHEY and CDR2 SVGEGT. The CDR3 sequence is 16 residues long. This chain's CDR3 is CASSYSGTGRYNEQFF.

By frequency, this clonotype registers medium-sized (0.01 to 0.1%). The V gene is TRBV21-1, the J gene TRBJ2-6. TRBV21-1 is a known pseudogene. CDR3 length equals 17 residues. CDR3 protein: CASSKIAFSSGANVLTF.

CDR3 residues: CSVGGLDSYEQYF. V usage is TRBV29-1 and J usage is TRBJ2-7; TCRdb lists TRBD1, though no DNA is available to test this call. CDR3 size: 13 residues. Germline CDR1 is SQVTM and CDR2 is ANQGSEA.

This rearrangement joins TRBV29-1 to TRBJ1-1. Germline values: CDR1 SQVTM, CDR2 ANQGSEA. CDR3 length: 12 amino acids. The CDR3: CSVVLMNTEAFF.

The chain couples TRBV5-1 to TRBJ2-3; TCRdb calls TRBD1, which cannot be checked without DNA. The V gene's germline CDR1 is SGHRS and CDR2 YFSETQ. The CDR3 totals 15 residues. The chain's CDR3 is CASSFRSGSTDTQYF.

V gene TRBV2 combines with J gene TRBJ1-4. The CDR3 length is 16 residues. Per germline, CDR1 SNHLY and CDR2 FYNNEI. This CDR3 is CASELEVGELGEKLFF.

This sequence joins TRBV5-1 and TRBJ2-2; TCRdb's D call, TRBD1, is unchecked because there is no DNA. Per the germline V gene, CDR1 is SGHRS and CDR2 is YFSETQ. The CDR3 extends over 16 amino acids. CDR3 amino acids: CARVPRAVRTPGSCFF.

The rearrangement uses TRBV27 and TRBJ1-1. The germline V gene encodes CDR1 MNHEY and CDR2 SMNVEV (reference sequence). This CDR3 contains 15 residues. CDR3 in amino acids: CASSLSGQMNTEAFF.

This chain links TRBV29-1 with TRBJ2-7; the D call of TRBD1 rests on TCRdb alone, since no DNA is present to check it. The CDR3 extends over 15 amino acids. Germline assignment: CDR1 SQVTM and CDR2 ANQGSEA. CDR3 region: CSVEVGTGPGYEQYF.